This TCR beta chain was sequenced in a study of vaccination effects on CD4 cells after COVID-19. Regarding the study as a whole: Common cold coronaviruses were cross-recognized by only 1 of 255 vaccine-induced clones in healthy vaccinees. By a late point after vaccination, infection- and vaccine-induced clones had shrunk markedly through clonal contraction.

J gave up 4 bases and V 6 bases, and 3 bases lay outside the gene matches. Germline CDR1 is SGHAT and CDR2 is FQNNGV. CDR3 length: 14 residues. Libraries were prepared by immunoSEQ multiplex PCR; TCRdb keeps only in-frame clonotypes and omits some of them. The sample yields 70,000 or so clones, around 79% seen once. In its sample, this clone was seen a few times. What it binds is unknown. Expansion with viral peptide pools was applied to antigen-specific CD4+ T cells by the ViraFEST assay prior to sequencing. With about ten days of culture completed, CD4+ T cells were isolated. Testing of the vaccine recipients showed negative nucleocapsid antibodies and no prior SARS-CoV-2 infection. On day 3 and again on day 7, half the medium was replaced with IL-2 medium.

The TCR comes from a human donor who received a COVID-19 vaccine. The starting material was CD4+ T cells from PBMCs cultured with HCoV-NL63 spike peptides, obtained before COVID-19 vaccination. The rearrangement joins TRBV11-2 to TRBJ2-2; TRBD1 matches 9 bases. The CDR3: CASSRTGVTGELFF. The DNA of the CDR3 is TGTGCCAGCAGTAGGACAGGGGTCACCGGGGAGCTGTTTTTT.